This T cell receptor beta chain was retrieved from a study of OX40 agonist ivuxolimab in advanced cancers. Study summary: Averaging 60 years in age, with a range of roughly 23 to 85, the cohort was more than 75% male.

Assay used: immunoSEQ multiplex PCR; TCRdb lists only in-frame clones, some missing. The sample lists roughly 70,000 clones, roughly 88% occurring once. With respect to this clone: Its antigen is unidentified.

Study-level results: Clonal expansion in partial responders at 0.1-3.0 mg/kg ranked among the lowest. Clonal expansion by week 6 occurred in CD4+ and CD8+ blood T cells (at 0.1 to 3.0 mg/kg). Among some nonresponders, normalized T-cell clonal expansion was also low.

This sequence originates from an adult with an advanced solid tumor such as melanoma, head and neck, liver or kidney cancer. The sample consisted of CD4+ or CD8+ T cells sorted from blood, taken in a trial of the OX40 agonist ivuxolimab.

The CDR3 nucleotides are TGTGCCAGCAAGATGCGGACAGGCTATAATTCACCCCTCCACTTT. Its translation: CASKMRTGYNSPLHF. The chain joins TRBV28 to TRBJ1-6, with TRBD1 matching over 7 bases. The CDR3 is 15 amino acids. Germline V CDR1 and CDR2: MDHEN, SYDVKM. V lost 7 bases to trimming and J lost 3 bases; unmatched junction nucleotides: 6.